This T cell receptor beta chain was recorded in a study of OX40 agonist ivuxolimab in advanced cancers. Whole-study context: In this cohort, patients received ivuxolimab, an agonistic anti-OX40 (CD134) antibody. Of the patients, three showed partial responses, one with hepatocellular carcinoma and two with cutaneous melanoma.

The germline V gene has CDR1 SGHRS and CDR2 YFSETQ. J gave up 2 bases and V 4 bases, and 9 bases lay outside the gene matches. The CDR3 extends over 16 amino acids. Assay used: immunoSEQ multiplex PCR; TCRdb lists only in-frame clones, some missing. The sample includes around 60,000 clones, more than 65% seen only once; the top ten take approximately 10%. This material consisted of CD4+ or CD8+ T cells sorted from blood, taken in a trial of the OX40 agonist ivuxolimab. The receptor was derived from an adult with an advanced solid tumor such as melanoma, head and neck, liver or kidney cancer. V usage is TRBV5-1 and J usage is TRBJ2-3; 8 bases agree with TRBD1. The CDR3 is CASSLQGDGTTDTQYF. The DNA for the CDR3 is TGCGCCAGCAGCCTACAGGGGGACGGAACCACAGATACGCAGTATTTT.